The clone carrying this TCR beta chain was seen once. Its matching antigen is unknown. Germline V gene sequence: CDR1 ENHRY, CDR2 SYGVKD. Unmatched junction bases numbered 4, after V lost 2 bases and J lost 2 bases. The CDR3 sequence is 17 residues long. Healthy bone marrow donors made up the donors. The PCR employed 60 Vbeta primers together with 13 Jbeta primers. Sequenced by immunoSEQ multiplex PCR; TCRdb stores in-frame clones only, minus some. The sample has about 120,000 clones; around 81% are singletons. The sample belongs to a study of cytomegalovirus exposure and HLA in healthy donors. Findings of the study overall: Later analysis indicated greater clonal expansion among HLA-associated TCR beta chains than among equally common other chains. According to a later analysis, most TCR beta chains associated with CMV appeared HLA-restricted. Researchers catalogued 164 TCR beta chains as cytomegalovirus-associated.

This sequence originates from a woman in her thirties or forties in good health and CMV-seronegative. The sequenced sample was PBMCs. The chain joins TRBV10-3 to TRBJ2-2; 11 nucleotides match TRBD2. The DNA for the CDR3 is TGTGCCATCAGTGAGGGTCTAGCGGGAGGCAACACCGGGGAGCTGTTTTTT. It specifies CAISEGLAGGNTGELFF.